The 18 T cell receptor beta chains presented below share a single source sample, sequenced in a study of blood T cell repertoires in COVID-19. Sequenced by immunoSEQ multiplex PCR; TCRdb stores in-frame clones only, minus some. The repertoire consists of roughly 380,000 clones, with around nine tenths occurring once and the leading ten covering around 0.92%. Sequenced: PBMCs or T cells enriched from blood (not recorded which). These receptors came from a woman in her twenties or thirties who had been exposed to COVID-19.

The chain employs TRBV5-6 and TRBJ2-2; 7 nucleotides line up with TRBD2. Looked up from germline, CDR1 is SGHDT and CDR2 is YYEEEE. After removal of 4 bases from V and 2 bases from J, the junction contained 14 bases not matched to a gene. This CDR3 spans 18 amino acids. CDR3 loop: CASSRAVGLADNTGELFF. The CDR3, as DNA: TGTGCCAGCAGCCGGGCCGTCGGGCTAGCGGACAACACCGGGGAGCTGTTTTTT.

The gene calls are TRBV7-9 and TRBJ2-1; the match to TRBD2 covers 11 bases. This CDR3 spans 16 amino acids. CDR1 SEHNR and CDR2 FQNEAQ come from the germline V gene (reference sequence). With 6 bases clipped from V and 6 bases from J, the junction kept 10 bases outside the gene matches. The chain's CDR3 is CASSPLAGVLFNEQFF. The CDR3 bases are TGTGCCAGCAGTCCACTAGCGGGAGTTCTCTTCAATGAGCAGTTCTTC.

Concerning this clone: Other DNA sequences in the sample encode the same CDR3. This chain joins TRBV18 and TRBJ2-1; D gene unclear. The ends were cut back, 3 bases at V and 6 bases at J, with 6 bases in the middle. Germline loops: CDR1 KGHSH, CDR2 LQKENI. The CDR3 has 12 amino acids. The CDR3 protein is CASSPPGNEQFF. The CDR3 region has the DNA TGTGCCAGCTCACCTCCGGGCAATGAGCAGTTCTTC.

The chain carries TRBV19 and TRBJ2-6, with 7 bases that match TRBD1. The V segment lost 6 bases and the J segment 0 bases; nucleotides outside the gene matches: 5. Germline CDR1 is LNHDA and CDR2 is SQIVND (reference sequence). CDR3 size: 16 residues. In DNA, the CDR3 is TGTGCCAGTAGACGGACAGGAAGCTCTGGGGCCAACGTCCTGACTTTC. It yields the protein CASRRTGSSGANVLTF. Together with reference TRBV19 and TRBJ2-6, the CDR3 gives the full variable domain: DGGITQSPKYLFRKEGQNVTLSCEQNLNHDAMYWYRQDPGQGLRLIYYSQIVNDFQKGDIAEGYSVSREKKESFPLTVTSAQKNPTAFYLCASRRTGSSGANVLTFGAGSRLTVL.

V is TRBV3-1 (or the pseudogene TRBV3-2) and J is TRBJ2-3; the match to TRBD2 covers 10 bases. Germline values: CDR1 LGHDT, CDR2 YNNKEL (reference sequence). V trimming: 7 bases; J trimming: 5 bases; junction bases outside the gene matches: 21. The CDR3 sequence is 19 residues long. CDR3 in DNA: TGTGCCAGCACCAAACACGACTTTTCCTTAGCGGGAGGAGTAGATACGCAGTATTTT. Translated: CASTKHDFSLAGGVDTQYF.

This clone came up once. The chain employs TRBV15 and TRBJ2-3, with TRBD2 matching 13 bases. The length of the CDR3 is 17 residues. CDR1 and CDR2 (germline): LNHNV, YYDKDF (reference sequence). Trimming took 3 bases from V and 8 from J; bases not matched to a gene: 11. CDR3 region: CATSSSLGLAGLVTQYF. The CDR3, as DNA: TGTGCCACCAGCAGCTCCCTGGGACTAGCGGGATTGGTTACGCAGTATTTT.

The V call is TRBV19, the J call TRBJ2-5, with a weak D call TRBD1 (6 bases). The V end lost 4 bases, the J end lost 0 bases, and 15 bases lay between the germline ends. The CDR3 is 16 amino acids. Germline CDR1 and CDR2: LNHDA and SQIVND (reference sequence). The CDR3 spells CASSTEDRLDQETQYF. Written as DNA, the CDR3 is TGTGCCAGTAGTACGGAGGACAGACTGGACCAAGAGACCCAGTACTTC. Using reference TRBV19 and TRBJ2-5 for the parts outside the CDR3, the full variable domain is DGGITQSPKYLFRKEGQNVTLSCEQNLNHDAMYWYRQDPGQGLRLIYYSQIVNDFQKGDIAEGYSVSREKKESFPLTVTSAQKNPTAFYLCASSTEDRLDQETQYFGPGTRLLVL.

This chain connects TRBV18 to TRBJ2-1, with D hard to call. The length of the CDR3 is 13 residues. Per germline, CDR1 KGHSH and CDR2 LQKENI. V was pared by 2 bases and J by 6 bases, with 8 bases between. The CDR3 nucleotides read TGTGCCAGCTCACCAAGTGTCAGCAATGAGCAGTTCTTC. Translation: CASSPSVSNEQFF.

The rearrangement uses TRBV19 and TRBJ1-4, with TRBD1 identical over 8 bases. Per germline, CDR1 LNHDA and CDR2 SQIVND (reference sequence). The CDR3 is 13 amino acids. Trimming at V came to 1 base and at J to 10 bases, leaving 2 bases not matched to a gene. CDR3 DNA: TGTGCCAGTAGTATAGGGACAGGGCGAAAACTGTTTTTT. Residues: CASSIGTGRKLFF.

In its sample, this clone was seen a few times. The chain carries TRBV2 and TRBJ2-7; D is unclear. The ends were cut back, 6 bases at V and 3 bases at J, with 3 bases in the middle. CDR1 SNHLY and CDR2 FYNNEI come from the germline V gene. The CDR3 runs 10 residues. This CDR3 reads CASSYYEQYF. CDR3 sequence (DNA): TGTGCCAGCAGCTACTACGAGCAGTACTTC.

This clone was recorded once. The chain employs TRBV15 and TRBJ2-7, with D perhaps matching TRBD1 (5 bases). V lost 0 bases to trimming and J lost 5 bases, with 11 bases between them. Germline V lookup: CDR1 LNHNV, CDR2 YYDKDF (reference sequence). The CDR3 covers 14 residues. The DNA for the CDR3 is TGTGCCACCAGCAGAGAGGCAGGGATCAACGAGCAGTACTTC. This sequence encodes CATSREAGINEQYF.

This chain links TRBV12-5 with TRBJ1-2; TRBD1 agrees at 9 bases. V gave up 2 bases and J gave up 6 bases; unmatched junction bases: 10. The length of the CDR3 is 16 residues. CDR1 is LGHNT and CDR2 is FRNRAP in the germline V gene. The CDR3 DNA follows: TGTGCTAGTGGTTTGCCCAAAGGACAGGGGAGGAATGGCTACACCTTC. Protein product: CASGLPKGQGRNGYTF.

The chain links TRBV7-9 to TRBJ2-7; TRBD2 matches at 8 bases. V lost 0 bases and J lost 4; bases outside the gene matches: 5. This CDR3 is 15 amino acids long. The germline V gene has CDR1 SEHNR and CDR2 FQNEAQ (reference sequence). The CDR3 DNA follows: TGTGCCAGCAGCTTAGCTTTGCGGGAGGAGTACGAGCAGTACTTC. Its translation: CASSLALREEYEQYF.

The chain links TRBV27 to TRBJ2-3; D gene unclear. CDR1 is MNHEY and CDR2 is SMNVEV in the germline V gene (reference sequence). CDR3 length: 15 residues. Trimming stripped 3 bases from V and 0 bases from J, with 10 bases between. CDR3 nucleotide sequence: TGTGCCAGCAGTTTCGTCGCGGTGAGCACAGATACGCAGTATTTT. It specifies CASSFVAVSTDTQYF.

The V call is TRBV12-5, the J call TRBJ2-7, with TRBD1 identical over 11 bases. Germline-derived CDR1 and CDR2 are LGHNT and FRNRAP. The CDR3 spans 15 residues. With V trimmed by 4 bases and J by 3 bases, 5 bases remained unmatched. Here the CDR3 reads CASGYEDRGLYEQYF. The DNA of the CDR3 is TGTGCTAGTGGTTACGAGGACAGGGGGCTCTACGAGCAGTACTTC.

The chain employs TRBV20-1 and TRBJ1-2, with D tentatively TRBD1 (6 bases). The CDR3 spans 11 residues. The germline gives CDR1 DFQATT, CDR2 SNEGSKA (reference sequence). The germline V and J ends were trimmed by 4 bases and 7 bases, with 10 bases remaining between them. The CDR3 spells CSAIQGSGYTF. DNA for the CDR3: TGCAGTGCTATTCAGGGGAGTGGCTACACCTTC.

The chain carries TRBV12-3 or TRBV12-4 and TRBJ2-7; TRBD1 aligns across 7 bases. This CDR3 has 13 amino acids. V lost 2 bases and J lost 6; bases outside the gene matches: 4. Written as DNA, the CDR3 is TGTGCCAGCAGTTTACCGACAGGGCTCGAGCAGTACTTC. Protein sequence: CASSLPTGLEQYF.

The chain has TRBV2 and TRBJ2-1; 7 bases match TRBD2. This CDR3 is 16 amino acids long. Unmatched junction bases numbered 10, after V lost 8 bases and J lost 0 bases. Germline CDR1 SNHLY, CDR2 FYNNEI. CDR3 region: CASWASGKLSYNEQFF. The CDR3 DNA reads as TGTGCCAGCTGGGCTAGCGGAAAACTCTCCTACAATGAGCAGTTCTTC.